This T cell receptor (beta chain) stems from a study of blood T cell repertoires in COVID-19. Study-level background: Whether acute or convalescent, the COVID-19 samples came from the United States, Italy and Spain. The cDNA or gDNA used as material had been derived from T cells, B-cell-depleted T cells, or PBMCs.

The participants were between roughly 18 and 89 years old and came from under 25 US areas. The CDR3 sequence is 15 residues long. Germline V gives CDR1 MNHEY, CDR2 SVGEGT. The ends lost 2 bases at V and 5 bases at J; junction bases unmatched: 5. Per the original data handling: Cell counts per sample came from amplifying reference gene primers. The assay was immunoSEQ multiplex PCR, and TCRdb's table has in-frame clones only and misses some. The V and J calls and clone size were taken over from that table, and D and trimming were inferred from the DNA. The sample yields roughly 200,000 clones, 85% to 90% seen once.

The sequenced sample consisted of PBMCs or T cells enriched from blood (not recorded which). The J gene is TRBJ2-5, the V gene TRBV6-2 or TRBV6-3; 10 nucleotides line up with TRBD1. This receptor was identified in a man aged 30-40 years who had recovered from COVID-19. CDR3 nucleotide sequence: TGTGCCAGCAGTTACCTGACAGGGGGCGCCGAGACCCAGTACTTC. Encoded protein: CASSYLTGGAETQYF.